In this sample, the clone carrying this T cell receptor (beta chain) turned up a few times. Different DNA sequences within this sample yield the same CDR3. Per the germline V gene, CDR1 is MDHEN and CDR2 is SYDVKM. This CDR3 is 15 amino acids long. The V gene end was trimmed by 5 bases and the J gene end by 5 bases; junction bases not matched to a gene: 10. These data are taken from a study of cytomegalovirus exposure and HLA in healthy donors. The PCR was carried out with 60 Vbeta primers and 13 Jbeta primers. The protocol was immunoSEQ multiplex PCR, while the TCRdb copy is restricted to in-frame clones and leaves out a portion. The sample includes about 170,000 clones, just under 85% of them seen just once.

The sequence came from a girl between 5 and 17 years old in good health and CMV-seropositive. The rearrangement joins TRBV28 to TRBJ2-7, with 9 bases fitting TRBD1. Material: PBMCs. Here the CDR3 DNA reads TGTGCCAGCAGTATAACCGGGACAGGGAGGGACGAGCAGTACTTC. Translation gives CASSITGTGRDEQYF.